The 14 T cell receptor beta chains below come from one sample, sequenced in a study of cytomegalovirus exposure and HLA in healthy donors. This PCR relied on a set of 60 Vbeta primers and 13 Jbeta primers. The repertoire was sequenced with immunoSEQ multiplex PCR; TCRdb's copy has only in-frame clones and lacks some. The sample yields approximately 120,000 clones, about four fifths seen once. The sample taken for sequencing was PBMCs. These TCRs come from a woman aged 40 to 50 in good health and CMV-seropositive.

This clone was observed once. At one end, the junction sequence differs from germline, possibly due to a read error. The rearrangement joins TRBV7-9 to TRBJ2-7; D perhaps matches TRBD1 (7 bases). Germline V gene sequence: CDR1 SEHNR, CDR2 FQNEAQ (reference sequence). The CDR3 is made up of 14 amino acids. DNA for the CDR3: TGTTCCAGCAGCCCAGGGGGGAGTTCCTACGAGCAGTACTTC. Amino acid sequence: CSSSPGGSSYEQYF.

The chain has TRBV2 and TRBJ1-1; D is possibly TRBD1 (5 bases). The V gene's germline CDR1 is SNHLY and CDR2 FYNNEI. Trimming removed 7 bases at V and 1 base at J, with 19 bases between. The CDR3 has 16 amino acids. For the CDR3, the DNA is TGTGCCAGCAACCAGACCTTACCTACAGGGAACACTGAAGCTTTCTTT. It codes for CASNQTLPTGNTEAFF.

The chain is built from TRBV7-2 and TRBJ1-2; D is perhaps TRBD1 (5 bases). The CDR3 spans 14 residues. V lost 1 base to trimming and J lost 4 bases, with 10 bases between them. Germline V gene data show CDR1 as SGHTA and CDR2 as FQGNSA. Here the CDR3 reads CASSLEGLVYGYTF. CDR3 DNA: TGTGCCAGCAGCTTAGAGGGGCTGGTCTATGGCTACACCTTC.

The chain recombines TRBV7-3 with TRBJ2-1; TRBD2 matches 9 bases. CDR3 size: 16 residues. Germline values: CDR1 SGHTA, CDR2 FQGTGA. V dropped 1 base and J dropped 10; count of bases not matched to a gene: 11. CDR3 DNA: TGTGCCAGCAGCTTAATATCAAGGGCGGGAGGGCGCGAGCAGTTCTTC. Protein sequence: CASSLISRAGGREQFF. The whole variable domain, filled in from reference TRBV7-3 and TRBJ2-1, reads GAGVSQTPSNKVTEKGKYVELRCDPISGHTALYWYRQSLGQGPEFLIYFQGTGAADDSGLPNDRFFAVRPEGSVSTLKIQRTERGDSAVYLCASSLISRAGGREQFFGPGTRLTVL.

This chain connects TRBV30 to TRBJ2-3, with 9 bases that match TRBD2. The CDR3 runs 16 residues. The germline CDR1 and CDR2 sequences are GTSNPN and SVGIG (reference sequence). V shed 1 base and J 6 bases; nucleotides not matched to a gene: 11. For the CDR3, the DNA is TGTGCCTGGAGTGGCAGCGTAGCGGGAGATATGGATACGCAGTATTTT. Its translation is CAWSGSVAGDMDTQYF.

The chain has TRBV5-1 and TRBJ2-7; 9 nucleotides align to TRBD2. This CDR3 has 16 amino acids. Germline loops: CDR1 SGHRS, CDR2 YFSETQ. V gave up 0 bases and J gave up 5 bases; unmatched junction bases: 9. CDR3 protein: CASSLVLAGLWDEQYF. The CDR3 region has the DNA TGCGCCAGCAGCTTGGTACTAGCGGGCCTATGGGACGAGCAGTACTTC. Supplemented by reference TRBV5-1 and TRBJ2-7, the full variable domain reads KAGVTQTPRYLIKTRGQQVTLSCSPISGHRSVSWYQQTPGQGLQFLFEYFSETQRNKGNFPGRFSGRQFSNSRSEMNVSTLELGDSALYLCASSLVLAGLWDEQYFGPGTRLTVT.

This clone was seen only once. The rearrangement joins TRBV11-3 to TRBJ2-1; D is unclear. CDR1 and CDR2 (germline): SGHNT, YENEEA. CDR3 length: 15 residues. Deletions cut 2 bases from V and 2 bases from J, with 10 bases between. The CDR3, as DNA: TGTGCCAGCAGCTTATTGGCAGAAACCTACAATGAGCAGTTCTTC. Residues: CASSLLAETYNEQFF.

This clone was detected only once. The chain joins TRBV7-8 to TRBJ2-2; the match to TRBD1 covers 9 bases. V lost 0 bases and J lost 6; bases outside the gene matches: 5. Germline V CDR1 and CDR2: SGHVS, FQNEAQ. This CDR3 has 16 residues. The CDR3 is CASSLAGTGLPGELFF. CDR3 nucleotide sequence: TGTGCCAGCAGCTTAGCCGGGACAGGGCTCCCCGGGGAGCTGTTTTTT.

V usage is TRBV6-6 and J usage is TRBJ1-1, with D possibly being TRBD1 (6 bases). This CDR3 is built from 16 residues. The germline CDR1 and CDR2 sequences are MNHNY and SVGAGI (reference sequence). The V end lost 5 bases, the J end lost 2 bases, and 18 bases lay between the germline ends. The chain's CDR3 is CASSTQTGSRNTEAFF. The CDR3 nucleotides read TGTGCCAGCAGTACCCAGACAGGCTCCCGAAACACTGAAGCTTTCTTT.

The gene calls are TRBV5-6 and TRBJ1-5; the match to TRBD1 covers 8 bases. V shed 3 bases and J 7 bases; nucleotides not matched to a gene: 3. The CDR3 is made up of 13 amino acids. Germline V gene lookup returns CDR1 SGHDT and CDR2 YYEEEE. The CDR3, as DNA: TGTGCCAGCAGCTCGACAGGGGAACAGCCCCAGCATTTT. This encodes CASSSTGEQPQHF.

The chain links TRBV9 to TRBJ2-1; the match to TRBD2 covers 9 bases. The CDR3 is 15 residues long. With V trimmed by 0 bases and J by 4 bases, 2 bases remained unmatched. Looked up from germline, CDR1 is SGDLS and CDR2 is YYNGEE. The CDR3 spells CASSVGLAVYNEQFF. The DNA for the CDR3 is TGTGCCAGCAGCGTAGGACTAGCGGTTTACAATGAGCAGTTCTTC.

V gene TRBV27 combines with J gene TRBJ1-1; perhaps TRBD1 as D (6 bases). The V gene's germline CDR1 is MNHEY and CDR2 SMNVEV (reference sequence). This CDR3 contains 15 residues. V was pared by 4 bases and J by 5 bases, with 17 bases between. CDR3 residues: CASSSGTQGPTEAFF. The CDR3 DNA is TGTGCCAGCAGTTCGGGGACACAGGGACCTACTGAAGCTTTCTTT.

The chain recombines TRBV9 with TRBJ2-7, with 9 bases that match TRBD1. This CDR3 is 16 amino acids long. Germline-derived CDR1 and CDR2 are SGDLS and YYNGEE. Unmatched junction bases numbered 10, after V lost 4 bases and J lost 2 bases. CDR3: CASSSFWTGVTYEQYF. The CDR3 nucleotides are TGTGCCAGCAGCTCCTTTTGGACAGGGGTTACCTACGAGCAGTACTTC.

The chain couples TRBV28 to TRBJ1-2; D is undetermined. V lost 4 bases and J lost 4, with 7 bases in between. Germline V gene lookup returns CDR1 MDHEN and CDR2 SYDVKM. The CDR3 length is 12 residues. The DNA for the CDR3 is TGTGCCAGCAGTTCCCGGGTCTATGGCTACACCTTC. This gives the protein CASSSRVYGYTF.